The 28 T cell receptor beta chains presented below share a single source sample, sequenced in a study of graft-versus-host responses after intestinal transplantation. Repertoires were generated with immunoSEQ multiplex PCR, while TCRdb's copy carries only in-frame clones and drops some. The repertoire has 30,000 to 40,000 clones, under 85% of them found once; the top ten carry about 3.7%. The sample consisted of PBMCs, taken around 1,000 days after transplant. Receptors were obtained from a human patient who received an intestinal transplant, so some T cells may come from the graft donor.

The J gene is TRBJ2-7, the V gene TRBV28; TRBD2 aligns across 11 bases. V was clipped by 2 bases and J by 6 bases; unmatched bases: 3. CDR3 length: 14 amino acids. Germline loops: CDR1 MDHEN, CDR2 SYDVKM. The CDR3 region has the DNA TGTGCCAGCAGTTTAGGTACTAGCGGGAGCGAGCAGTACTTC. Its protein is CASSLGTSGSEQYF. Drawing the rest from reference TRBV28 and TRBJ2-7, the complete variable domain is DVKVTQSSRYLVKRTGEKVFLECVQDMDHENMFWYRQDPGLGLRLIYFSYDVKMKEKGDIPEGYSVSREKKERFSLILESASTNQTSMYLCASSLGTSGSEQYFGPGTRLTVT.

The V and J genes are TRBV19 and TRBJ2-7; 9 nucleotides line up with TRBD1. This CDR3 comprises 16 residues. Germline V gene data show CDR1 as LNHDA and CDR2 as SQIVND (reference sequence). V shed 2 bases, J shed 4 bases, and the junction held 9 bases outside the gene matches. The DNA of the CDR3 is TGTGCCAGTAGTATAAAACAGGGGGCGCGTCTTTACGAGCAGTACTTC. This encodes CASSIKQGARLYEQYF.

The J gene is TRBJ2-2, the V gene TRBV6-1; D possibly matches TRBD1 or TRBD2 (5 bases each). The germline V gene encodes CDR1 MNHNS and CDR2 SASEGT. This CDR3 contains 15 residues. Between the trimmed V and J ends, which lost 7 bases and 4 bases, there was a span of 16 bases. The CDR3, as DNA: TGTGCCAGCATCCCCCAACCAGGGAGCACCGGGGAGCTGTTTTTT. Its protein product is CASIPQPGSTGELFF.

This clone was observed a handful of times. The chain carries TRBV5-1 and TRBJ2-7; D uncertain. Germline CDR1 SGHRS, CDR2 YFSETQ. V dropped 0 bases and J dropped 2 bases, with 12 bases sitting between them. The CDR3 sequence is 15 residues long. The CDR3 region is CASSLGSVGTYEQYF. CDR3 in DNA: TGCGCCAGCAGCTTGGGGAGCGTAGGGACCTACGAGCAGTACTTC.

This chain uses TRBV5-1 with TRBJ2-5; a weak D match, TRBD2 (6 bases). CDR3 length equals 15 residues. Per germline, CDR1 SGHRS and CDR2 YFSETQ. V dropped 9 bases and J dropped 5 bases, with 23 bases sitting between them. The CDR3 spells CATHPVRVGRETQYF. DNA of the CDR3: TGCGCCACCCACCCCGTCAGGGTTGGGAGGGAGACCCAGTACTTC.

The chain links TRBV28 to TRBJ2-5; 9 nucleotides align to TRBD1. The J call is uncertain, as TRBJ2-7 better fits the DNA end. CDR1 is MDHEN, CDR2 SYDVKM, per germline. The CDR3 spans 16 residues. CDR3 region: CASSDSGTGNSYEQYF. CDR3 sequence (DNA): TGTGCCAGCAGCGATTCCGGGACAGGGAACTCCTACGAGCAGTACTTC.

The genes are TRBV27 and TRBJ1-2, with D uncertain. The CDR3 length is 14 residues. Germline CDR1 is MNHEY and CDR2 is SMNVEV (reference sequence). V lost 0 bases and J 8 bases, leaving 13 bases between the germline ends. The CDR3 here is CASSLSYASGGYTF. The CDR3 bases are TGTGCCAGCAGTTTATCATACGCGTCGGGCGGCTACACCTTC.

In DNA form, the CDR3 reads TGTGCCAGCAGCTTACGGGGCGACCGCGGGGACACTGAAGCTTTCTTT. Encoded protein: CASSLRGDRGDTEAFF. The chain employs TRBV28 and TRBJ1-1; D is perhaps TRBD1 (5 bases). V gave up 6 bases and J gave up 3 bases, with 20 bases separating them. The CDR3 spans 16 residues. Germline CDR1 MDHEN, CDR2 SYDVKM.

The chain carries TRBV29-1 and TRBJ2-1, with D perhaps being TRBD1 or TRBD2 (5 bases each). CDR1 is SQVTM, CDR2 ANQGSEA, per germline. The CDR3 has 11 amino acids. V lost 7 bases, J lost 3 bases, and 7 bases lay in between. The chain's CDR3 is CSAGRYNEQFF. In DNA, the CDR3 is TGCAGCGCGGGACGCTACAATGAGCAGTTCTTC.

This clone was observed a few times. The chain couples TRBV6-1 to TRBJ2-5; perhaps TRBD2 as D (6 bases). Between the trimmed V and J ends, which lost 5 bases and 5 bases, there was a span of 18 bases. The CDR3 covers 15 residues. Looked up from germline, CDR1 is MNHNS and CDR2 is SASEGT. The CDR3 DNA reads as TGTGCCAGCAGTAAAACCCCGTCTGGGGGGGAGACCCAGTACTTC. Protein product: CASSKTPSGGETQYF.

The chain recombines TRBV5-1 with TRBJ2-5; D is uncertain. Deletions cut 2 bases from V and 2 bases from J, with 10 bases between. Germline assignment: CDR1 SGHRS and CDR2 YFSETQ. The CDR3 is made up of 14 amino acids. This chain's CDR3 is CASSFTEFQETQYF. CDR3 DNA sequence: TGCGCCAGCAGCTTCACAGAATTTCAAGAGACCCAGTACTTC.

In nucleotides, the CDR3 is TGTGCCAGCAGTCCCGGGACAGGGGTCAATCAGCCCCAGCATTTT. Its translation is CASSPGTGVNQPQHF. The rearrangement links TRBV27 to TRBJ1-5; 10 positions agree with TRBD1. V shed 5 bases and J 3 bases; nucleotides not matched to a gene: 4. Looked up from germline, CDR1 is MNHEY and CDR2 is SMNVEV (reference sequence). The CDR3 is 15 residues long.

This chain links TRBV29-1 with TRBJ2-3; D is possibly TRBD1 or TRBD2 (5 bases each). This CDR3 spans 15 amino acids. V lost 6 bases, J lost 2 bases, and 18 bases lay in between. Germline V gives CDR1 SQVTM, CDR2 ANQGSEA. DNA for the CDR3: TGCAGCGTCCCGTCGGGGCCAGGTTACACAGATACGCAGTATTTT. Translated, it gives CSVPSGPGYTDTQYF.

The chain links TRBV28 to TRBJ2-1, with D tentatively TRBD1 or TRBD2 (5 bases each). Trimming took off 1 base at V and 11 bases at J, with 18 bases between the two ends. The CDR3 totals 15 residues. Germline lookup yields CDR1 MDHEN and CDR2 SYDVKM. DNA for the CDR3: TGTGCCAGCAGTTTATCGCCGGAGTGGGGGTATAAGCAGTTCTTC. Translating it yields CASSLSPEWGYKQFF.

The V call is TRBV6-1, the J call TRBJ1-2; no firm D call. V shed 3 bases and J shed 11 bases, with 16 bases lying between them. This CDR3 has 13 residues. In germline, CDR1 is MNHNS, CDR2 SASEGT. The CDR3 DNA reads TGTGCCAGCAGTGAGCATTTGTGGCGCGATTACACCTTC. Protein sequence: CASSEHLWRDYTF.

J is TRBJ2-6 and V is TRBV28; D gene uncertain. The CDR3 sequence is 15 residues long. Looked up from germline, CDR1 is MDHEN and CDR2 is SYDVKM. Trimming removed 3 bases from V and 0 bases from J, with 6 bases in between. The CDR3 is CASSFQNSGANVLTF. The CDR3 DNA sequence: TGTGCCAGCAGTTTCCAGAACTCTGGGGCCAACGTCCTGACTTTC.

The chain uses TRBV7-2 and TRBJ1-2; D not resolved. Germline V gives CDR1 SGHTA, CDR2 FQGNSA. Trimming cost V 1 base and J 6 bases, with 6 bases left between them. The CDR3 contains 12 residues. The CDR3 loop is CASSLVRDGYTF. The CDR3 bases are TGTGCCAGCAGCTTAGTTAGGGATGGCTACACCTTC. The complete variable domain, with remaining parts taken from reference TRBV7-2 and TRBJ1-2, reads GAGVSQSPSNKVTEKGKDVELRCDPISGHTALYWYRQSLGQGLEFLIYFQGNSAPDKSGLPSDRFSAERTGGSVSTLTIQRTQQEDSAVYLCASSLVRDGYTFGSGTRLTVV.

The chain uses TRBV2 and TRBJ2-1; the D is unclear. The CDR3 is made up of 14 amino acids. The germline V gene encodes CDR1 SNHLY and CDR2 FYNNEI. V lost 4 bases and J lost 1, with 8 bases in between. CDR3 loop: CASSVGSSYNEQFF. For the CDR3, the DNA is TGTGCCAGCAGTGTTGGTAGTTCCTACAATGAGCAGTTCTTC.

This clone was detected only a few times. The J gene is TRBJ1-1, the V gene TRBV30, with unresolved D. Germline loops: CDR1 GTSNPN, CDR2 SVGIG (reference sequence). The CDR3 contains 11 residues. V lost 0 bases, J lost 9 bases, and 8 bases lay in between. The DNA of the CDR3 is TGTGCCTGGAGTGTGAAGTTCCAAGCTTTCTTT. It is translated as CAWSVKFQAFF. The whole variable domain, remainder taken from reference TRBV30 and TRBJ1-1, is SQTIHQWPATLVQPVGSPLSLECTVEGTSNPNLYWYRQAAGRGLQLLFYSVGIGQISSEVPQNLSASRPQDRQFILSSKKLLLSDSGFYLCAWSVKFQAFFGQGTRLTVV.

This chain connects TRBV10-3 to TRBJ2-3, with TRBD2 identical over 12 bases. The junction had 7 bases not matched to a gene; V was cut back by 7 bases and J by 2 bases. CDR1 is ENHRY, CDR2 SYGVKD, per germline. This CDR3 is built from 16 residues. CDR3 residues: CAINPTSGGNTDTQYF. The CDR3 nucleotides read TGTGCCATCAATCCGACTAGCGGGGGCAACACAGATACGCAGTATTTT.

The chain joins TRBV7-8 to TRBJ1-2; 9 bases map to TRBD1. V lost 5 bases, J lost 1 base, and 8 bases stayed unmatched. Germline V lookup: CDR1 SGHVS, CDR2 FQNEAQ. CDR3 length: 16 residues. The CDR3 loop is CASSPGTGKGNYGYTF. In nucleotides, the CDR3 is TGTGCCAGCAGCCCCGGGACAGGGAAGGGTAACTATGGCTACACCTTC.

The genes are TRBV5-1 and TRBJ2-3; no reliable D call. Trimming left V 0 bases short and J 0 bases short, with 8 bases between. Germline V gives CDR1 SGHRS, CDR2 YFSETQ. There are 15 residues in the CDR3. Written as DNA, the CDR3 is TGCGCCAGCAGCTTGGTAGGCAGTAGCACAGATACGCAGTATTTT. Translating it yields CASSLVGSSTDTQYF.

The chain has TRBV6-1 and TRBJ1-2; 7 bases agree with TRBD1. V trimming: 1 base; J trimming: 4 bases; junction bases outside the gene matches: 9. CDR1 is MNHNS and CDR2 is SASEGT in the germline V gene. The CDR3 is 16 amino acids. The CDR3 spells CASSEGGQPSGYGYTF. The CDR3 DNA is TGTGCCAGCAGTGAAGGGGGACAGCCATCCGGCTATGGCTACACCTTC.

The chain employs TRBV7-8 and TRBJ1-1; a possible D gene is TRBD1 (6 bases). Germline CDR1 SGHVS, CDR2 FQNEAQ. V was pared by 4 bases and J by 1 base, with 13 bases between. This CDR3 comprises 15 residues. The CDR3 nucleotides read TGTGCCAGCAGCTCACAGACAGGTTGGAACACTGAAGCTTTCTTT. It specifies CASSSQTGWNTEAFF.

The V gene is TRBV7-4, the J gene TRBJ1-2, with a possible D match to TRBD1 (5 bases). Trimming took 0 bases from V and 2 from J, leaving 10 bases between them. CDR3 size: 15 residues. Germline CDR1 SGHVT, CDR2 SQSDAQ. The CDR3 nucleotides are TGTGCCAGCAGCTTAGCCCGGGACGGGAACTATGGCTACACCTTC. Translation: CASSLARDGNYGYTF.

This clone was detected a few times. This sequence joins TRBV6-1 and TRBJ2-1; D could derive from TRBD1 or TRBD2 (5 bases each). The CDR3 contains 15 residues. Germline CDR1 MNHNS, CDR2 SASEGT. Deletions cut 2 bases from V and 8 bases from J, with 16 bases between. For the CDR3, the DNA is TGTGCCAGCAGTGAATCCGAGGAGAGGGGCCATGAGCAGTTCTTC. This translates into CASSESEERGHEQFF.

The gene calls are TRBV9 and TRBJ2-7; 12 bases match TRBD2. Unmatched junction bases numbered 1, after V lost 3 bases and J lost 3 bases. The CDR3 is made up of 14 amino acids. Germline V gene data show CDR1 as SGDLS and CDR2 as YYNGEE. The chain's CDR3 is CASSETSGGYEQYF. The CDR3 DNA follows: TGTGCCAGCAGCGAGACTAGCGGGGGCTACGAGCAGTACTTC.

This sequence joins TRBV5-3 and TRBJ1-2; 7 bases align to TRBD1. TRBV5-3 is placed among ORFs of uncertain function. The CDR3 runs 13 residues. The V segment lost 4 bases and the J segment 5 bases; nucleotides outside the gene matches: 5. CDR3 sequence reads: CARSAGQPYGYTF. The CDR3 DNA is TGTGCCAGAAGCGCGGGACAGCCATATGGCTACACCTTC.